This passage covers 3 T cell receptor beta chains from one sample sequenced in a study of cytomegalovirus exposure and HLA in healthy donors. Primers: 60 Vbeta forward and 13 Jbeta reverse. Only in-frame clones appear in the TCRdb table, and some are missing; sequencing was by immunoSEQ multiplex PCR. Seen here are 100,000 or so clones, 55% to 80% observed once, and the top ten hold over 3%. Input material: PBMCs. The origin of the receptors is a man between 35 and 55 years old in good health and CMV-seronegative.

This clone was picked up a small number of times. The genes are TRBV14 and TRBJ2-3; 8 bases align to TRBD1. This CDR3 is built from 16 residues. Germline V gene data show CDR1 as SGHDN and CDR2 as FVKESK. The V and J ends lost 2 bases and 2 bases, in that order; junction bases with no gene match: 6. As DNA, the CDR3 is TGTGCCAGCAGCCAATACAGGGGGGTTACCACAGATACGCAGTATTTT. Protein: CASSQYRGVTTDTQYF. The whole variable domain, filled in from reference TRBV14 and TRBJ2-3, reads EAGVTQFPSHSVIEKGQTVTLRCDPISGHDNLYWYRRVMGKEIKFLLHFVKESKQDESGMPNNRFLAERTGGTYSTLKVQPAELEDSGVYFCASSQYRGVTTDTQYFGPGTRLTVL.

This clone was detected once. This sequence joins TRBV2 and TRBJ1-4; D is perhaps TRBD1 (5 bases). The germline CDR1 and CDR2 sequences are SNHLY and FYNNEI. The CDR3 is made up of 17 amino acids. V lost 1 base to trimming and J lost 1 base, with 13 bases between them. The CDR3 DNA sequence: TGTGCCAGCAGTGAAGATCCGGGACTTTTAACTAATGAAAAACTGTTTTTT. Its translation is CASSEDPGLLTNEKLFF.

V usage is TRBV4-2 and J usage is TRBJ2-7, with 8 positions matching TRBD1. Germline CDR1 is LGHNA and CDR2 is YNFKEQ. CDR3 length equals 18 residues. The trim removed 1 base at V and 2 bases at J, leaving 13 bases unmatched. The CDR3 region has the DNA TGTGCCAGCAGCCAAGTTATAATAGGACAGGGATTACCCTACGAGCAGTACTTC. Amino acids: CASSQVIIGQGLPYEQYF.